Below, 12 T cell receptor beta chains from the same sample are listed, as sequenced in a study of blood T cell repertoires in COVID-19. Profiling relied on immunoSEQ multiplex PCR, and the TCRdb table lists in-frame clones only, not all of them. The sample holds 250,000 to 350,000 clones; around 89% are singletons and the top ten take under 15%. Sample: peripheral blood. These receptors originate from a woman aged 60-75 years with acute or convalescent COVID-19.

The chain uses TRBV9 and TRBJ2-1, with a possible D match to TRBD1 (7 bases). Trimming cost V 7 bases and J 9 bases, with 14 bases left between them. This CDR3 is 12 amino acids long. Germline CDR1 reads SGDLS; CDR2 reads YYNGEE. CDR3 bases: TGTGCCAGCGGAGGGGGCAGGGTTGAGCAGTTCTTC. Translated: CASGGGRVEQFF.

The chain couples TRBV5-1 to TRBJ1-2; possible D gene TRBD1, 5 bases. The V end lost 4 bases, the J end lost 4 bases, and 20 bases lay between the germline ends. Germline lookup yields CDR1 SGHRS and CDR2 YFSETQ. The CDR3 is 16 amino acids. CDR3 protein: CASSQAAGQIGYGYTF. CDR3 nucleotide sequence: TGCGCCAGCAGCCAGGCGGCAGGGCAGATCGGCTATGGCTACACCTTC.

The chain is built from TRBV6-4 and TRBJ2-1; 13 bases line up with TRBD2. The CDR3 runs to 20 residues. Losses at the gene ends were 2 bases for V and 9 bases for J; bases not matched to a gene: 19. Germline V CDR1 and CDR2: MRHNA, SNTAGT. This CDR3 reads CASSDPGLAGLVTELVEQFF. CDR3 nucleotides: TGTGCCAGCAGTGACCCGGGACTAGCGGGATTGGTCACGGAGTTGGTTGAGCAGTTCTTC.

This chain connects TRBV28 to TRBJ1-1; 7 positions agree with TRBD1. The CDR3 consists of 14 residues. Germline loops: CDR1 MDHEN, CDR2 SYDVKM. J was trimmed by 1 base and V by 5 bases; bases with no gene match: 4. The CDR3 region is CASSPPGGNTEAFF. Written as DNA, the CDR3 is TGTGCCAGCAGTCCTCCAGGGGGGAACACTGAAGCTTTCTTT.

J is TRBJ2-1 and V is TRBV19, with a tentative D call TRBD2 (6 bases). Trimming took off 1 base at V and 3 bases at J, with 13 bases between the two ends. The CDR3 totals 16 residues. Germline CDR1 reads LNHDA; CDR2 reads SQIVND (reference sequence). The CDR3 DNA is TGTGCCAGTAGTATAGTTCCCAAAGCGGGCTACAATGAGCAGTTCTTC. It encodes CASSIVPKAGYNEQFF. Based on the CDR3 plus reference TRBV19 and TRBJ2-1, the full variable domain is DGGITQSPKYLFRKEGQNVTLSCEQNLNHDAMYWYRQDPGQGLRLIYYSQIVNDFQKGDIAEGYSVSREKKESFPLTVTSAQKNPTAFYLCASSIVPKAGYNEQFFGPGTRLTVL.

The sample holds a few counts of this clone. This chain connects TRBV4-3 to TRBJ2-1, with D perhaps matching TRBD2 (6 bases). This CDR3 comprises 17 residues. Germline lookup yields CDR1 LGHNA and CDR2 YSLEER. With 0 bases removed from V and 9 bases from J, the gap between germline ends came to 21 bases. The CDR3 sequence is CASSQDWDLEGYGEQFF. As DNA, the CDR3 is TGCGCCAGCAGCCAAGATTGGGACTTAGAGGGGTATGGTGAGCAGTTCTTC.

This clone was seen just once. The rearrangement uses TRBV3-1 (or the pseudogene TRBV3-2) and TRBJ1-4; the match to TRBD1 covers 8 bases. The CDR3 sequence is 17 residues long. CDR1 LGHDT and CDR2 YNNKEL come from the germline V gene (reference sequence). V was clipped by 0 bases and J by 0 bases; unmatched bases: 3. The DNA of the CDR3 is TGTGCCAGCAGCCAAGAATCGACAGGGGCAACTAATGAAAAACTGTTTTTT. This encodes CASSQESTGATNEKLFF.

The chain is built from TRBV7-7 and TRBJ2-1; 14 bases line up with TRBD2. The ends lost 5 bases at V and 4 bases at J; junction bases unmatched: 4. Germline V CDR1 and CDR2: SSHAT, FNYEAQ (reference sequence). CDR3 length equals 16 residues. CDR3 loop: CASSPGLAGAYNEQFF. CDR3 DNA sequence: TGTGCCAGCAGCCCGGGACTAGCGGGGGCTTACAATGAGCAGTTCTTC.

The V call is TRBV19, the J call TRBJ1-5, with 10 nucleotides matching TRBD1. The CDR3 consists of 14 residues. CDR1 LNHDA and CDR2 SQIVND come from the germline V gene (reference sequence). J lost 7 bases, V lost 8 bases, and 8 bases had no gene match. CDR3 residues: CASSDRGREQPQHF. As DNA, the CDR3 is TGTGCCAGTTCAGACAGGGGGCGTGAACAGCCCCAGCATTTT. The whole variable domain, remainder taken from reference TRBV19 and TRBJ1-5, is DGGITQSPKYLFRKEGQNVTLSCEQNLNHDAMYWYRQDPGQGLRLIYYSQIVNDFQKGDIAEGYSVSREKKESFPLTVTSAQKNPTAFYLCASSDRGREQPQHFGDGTRLSIL.

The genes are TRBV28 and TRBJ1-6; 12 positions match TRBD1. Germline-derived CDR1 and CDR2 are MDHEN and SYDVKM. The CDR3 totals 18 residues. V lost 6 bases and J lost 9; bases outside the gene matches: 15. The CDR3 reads CASSSGTGGSAGGSPLHF. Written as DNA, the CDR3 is TGTGCCAGCAGCTCAGGGACAGGGGGCTCGGCTGGAGGTTCACCCCTCCACTTT.

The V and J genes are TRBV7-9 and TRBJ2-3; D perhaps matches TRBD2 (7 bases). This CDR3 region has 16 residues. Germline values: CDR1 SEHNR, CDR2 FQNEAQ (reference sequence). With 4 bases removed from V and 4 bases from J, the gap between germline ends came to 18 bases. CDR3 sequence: CASSSSRGRVSDTQYF. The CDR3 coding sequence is TGTGCCAGCAGCTCATCTAGGGGGAGGGTCTCAGATACGCAGTATTTT.

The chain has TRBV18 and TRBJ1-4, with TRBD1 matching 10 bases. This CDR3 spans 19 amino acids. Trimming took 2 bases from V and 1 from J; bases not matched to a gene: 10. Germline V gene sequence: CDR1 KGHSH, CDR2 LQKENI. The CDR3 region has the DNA TGTGCCAGCTCACCAAGGAGACAGGGGGCGACGGAAACTAATGAAAAACTGTTTTTT. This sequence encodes CASSPRRQGATETNEKLFF.